The 9 T cell receptor beta chains in this list originate from one sample, sequenced in a study of blood T cell repertoires in COVID-19. Using immunoSEQ multiplex PCR, the repertoire was profiled, and TCRdb retains in-frame clones only, with some absent. This table has roughly 180,000 clones, roughly 82% appearing once. Sequenced input: PBMCs or T cells enriched from blood (not recorded which). All receptors come from a woman aged 25 to 39 who had recovered from COVID-19.

The rearrangement joins TRBV3-1 (or the pseudogene TRBV3-2) to TRBJ2-2; D might be TRBD2 (5 bases). The V gene lost 7 bases and the J gene lost 1 base, with 19 bases spanning the gap. Germline lookup yields CDR1 LGHDT and CDR2 YNNKEL (reference sequence). CDR3 length: 17 residues. CDR3 region: CASMPGHPGWNTGELFF. In nucleotides, the CDR3 is TGTGCCAGCATGCCGGGCCACCCGGGGTGGAACACCGGGGAGCTGTTTTTT.

CDR3 protein: CASTPDGNTDTQYF. The DNA for the CDR3 is TGTGCCAGCACCCCAGACGGGAACACAGATACGCAGTATTTT. The genes are TRBV5-6 and TRBJ2-3; possible D gene TRBD2, 5 bases. Germline V gives CDR1 SGHDT, CDR2 YYEEEE. With 6 bases removed from V and 2 bases from J, the gap between germline ends came to 13 bases. The CDR3 runs 14 residues.

The sample holds a few counts of this clone. The V and J genes are TRBV5-1 and TRBJ2-1; 8 bases align to TRBD1. This CDR3 is built from 18 residues. Germline V gene lookup returns CDR1 SGHRS and CDR2 YFSETQ. The ends lost 1 base at V and 2 bases at J; junction bases unmatched: 11. This chain's CDR3 is CASSLTTGQGRTYNEQFF. The CDR3 DNA follows: TGCGCCAGCAGCTTGACCACAGGACAGGGTCGAACCTACAATGAGCAGTTCTTC. Filled out from reference TRBV5-1 and TRBJ2-1, the complete variable domain reads KAGVTQTPRYLIKTRGQQVTLSCSPISGHRSVSWYQQTPGQGLQFLFEYFSETQRNKGNFPGRFSGRQFSNSRSEMNVSTLELGDSALYLCASSLTTGQGRTYNEQFFGPGTRLTVL.

The V and J genes are TRBV12-3 or TRBV12-4 and TRBJ2-1, with 8 bases fitting TRBD1. The ends lost 6 bases at V and 12 bases at J; junction bases unmatched: 4. The CDR3 totals 11 residues. The CDR3 DNA is TGTGCCAGCAGCTTGGGGACAGGGCAGTTCTTC. Its translation: CASSLGTGQFF.

The CDR3 is CASSSRQGEGEKLFF. In DNA, the CDR3 is TGTGCCAGCAGCTCCCGACAGGGTGAGGGTGAAAAACTGTTTTTT. V and J are TRBV7-6 and TRBJ1-4; 7 bases line up with TRBD1. CDR1 and CDR2 (germline): SGHVS, FNYEAQ. V gave up 4 bases and J gave up 7 bases; unmatched junction bases: 9. This CDR3 region has 15 residues.

The chain has TRBV5-6 and TRBJ1-2; D is uncertain. CDR1 and CDR2 from the germline V gene are SGHDT and YYEEEE. The CDR3 has 11 residues. V was cut by 3 bases and J by 8 bases, with 8 bases left in between. CDR3 DNA: TGTGCCAGCAGCTGGGGAGGCGGCTACACCTTC. Translation gives CASSWGGGYTF.

V gene TRBV4-2 combines with J gene TRBJ1-3; a possible D gene is TRBD1 (5 bases). V was clipped by 8 bases and J by 0 bases, with 11 bases between them. Germline V gene data show CDR1 as LGHNA and CDR2 as YNFKEQ. This CDR3 region has 14 residues. The DNA of the CDR3 is TGTGCCAGCGGGGCCCTGCACTCTGGAAACACCATATATTTT. Translation gives CASGALHSGNTIYF.

This chain connects TRBV5-1 to TRBJ1-2; D not resolved. The V gene's germline CDR1 is SGHRS and CDR2 YFSETQ. The V gene lost 4 bases and the J gene lost 1 base, with 11 bases spanning the gap. This CDR3 region has 14 residues. The CDR3 DNA reads as TGCGCCAGCAGCCAAGGACTGATTAACTATGGCTACACCTTC. It specifies CASSQGLINYGYTF.

This sequence joins TRBV7-9 and TRBJ1-3, with D perhaps matching TRBD1 (6 bases). This CDR3 is built from 14 residues. V lost 8 bases to trimming and J lost 0 bases, with 11 bases between them. Per the germline V gene, CDR1 is SEHNR and CDR2 is FQNEAQ (reference sequence). CDR3 sequence reads: CASPGVISGNTIYF. The DNA for the CDR3 is TGTGCCAGCCCAGGGGTGATCTCTGGAAACACCATATATTTT.